The next 30 T cell receptor beta chains were all read from a single sample in a study of Graves' ophthalmopathy and Graves' hyperthyroidism. Amplified TCR beta CDR3 regions were obtained using RNA transcripts as template. A first-round RT-PCR used HTBI primers, followed by a second-round multiplex PCR. MiXCR was run by TCRdb on the multiplex PCR reads, yielding one entry per CDR3 protein. The sample carries 680,000 or so distinct CDR3 sequences, 20% to 25% recorded once. The sample was peripheral blood. These receptors all come from a woman under 30 with stable Graves' hyperthyroidism. Some clones in this sample may be carry-over from other donors' samples.

This clonotype was seen ten or more times. This chain uses TRBV11-2 with TRBJ2-2, with 9 bases aligning to TRBD2. Trimming removed 0 bases from V and 4 bases from J; junction bases left unmatched: 6. Germline loops: CDR1 SGHAT, CDR2 FQNNGV. The CDR3 runs to 17 residues. In DNA, the CDR3 is TGTGCCAGCAGCTTAGAAAGGCTAGCGGGGATCACCGGGGAGCTGTTTTTT. Translation gives CASSLERLAGITGELFF.

This clonotype was detected many times. The gene calls are TRBV4-1 and TRBJ1-2; TRBD1 agrees at 7 bases. The CDR3 runs 14 residues. Germline values: CDR1 MGHRA, CDR2 YSYEKL. The V segment lost 3 bases and the J segment 4 bases; nucleotides outside the gene matches: 5. CDR3 coding DNA: TGCGCCAGCAGCCAGGAGGACAGGCTCTATGGCTACACCTTC. Translating it yields CASSQEDRLYGYTF.

This clonotype was counted between two and nine times. The V call is TRBV28, the J call TRBJ2-2; the D is unclear. Trimming pared 6 bases from V and 5 bases from J, leaving 10 bases between. Per germline, CDR1 MDHEN and CDR2 SYDVKM. There are 13 residues in the CDR3. The CDR3 spells CASSGPWTGELFF. For the CDR3, the DNA is TGTGCCAGCAGCGGACCCTGGACCGGGGAGCTGTTTTTT.

Details on this clonotype: This may arise from a read error, as a much more abundant clone is one base away. The chain combines TRBV6-1 with TRBJ1-6, with D possibly being TRBD1 (5 bases). The CDR3 contains 17 residues. The germline V gene encodes CDR1 MNHNS and CDR2 SASEGT. The CDR3 nucleotides read TGTGTCAGCGGATCCGGGACCGGTAATCCCTATAATTCACCCCTCCACTTT. It specifies CVSGSGTGNPYNSPLHF.

This clonotype was seen a few times. The chain employs TRBV7-9 and TRBJ2-2; TRBD2 matches at 7 bases. V lost 10 bases and J lost 1; bases outside the gene matches: 6. Germline values: CDR1 SEHNR, CDR2 FQNEAQ (reference sequence). The CDR3 loop spans 14 amino acids. CDR3 in DNA: TGTGCCACCTCACTAGCGCTGAACACCGGGGAGCTGTTTTTT. This sequence encodes CATSLALNTGELFF.

There are a few counts of this clonotype. The chain has TRBV5-1 and TRBJ2-7, with TRBD1 identical over 10 bases. The CDR3 length is 14 residues. The germline CDR1 and CDR2 sequences are SGHRS and YFSETQ. The ends lost 5 bases at V and 5 bases at J; junction bases unmatched: 7. The CDR3 here is CASRQRQGANEQYF. CDR3 bases: TGCGCCAGCAGACAGCGACAGGGGGCAAACGAGCAGTACTTC.

This chain joins TRBV19 and TRBJ1-2; D possibly corresponds to TRBD1 (5 bases). The CDR3 has 13 amino acids. The V end was cut by 6 bases, the J end by 3 bases, with 11 bases between. Germline loops: CDR1 LNHDA, CDR2 SQIVND (reference sequence). The CDR3 is CASSPQDYYGYTF. For the CDR3, the DNA is TGTGCCAGTAGCCCACAGGATTACTATGGCTACACCTTC.

This clonotype showed up many times. The rearrangement links TRBV13 to TRBJ1-6; TRBD1 agrees at 11 bases. V gave up 0 bases and J gave up 10 bases; unmatched junction bases: 5. Germline V lookup: CDR1 PRHDT, CDR2 FYEKMQ (reference sequence). This CDR3 has 16 residues. CDR3 coding DNA: TGTGCCAGCAGCTTAGGTACCGGGACAGGGGGATCACCCCTCCACTTT. Translating it yields CASSLGTGTGGSPLHF.

This clonotype has at least ten counts. The rearrangement uses TRBV28 and TRBJ2-2; TRBD1 agrees at 8 bases. From germline, CDR1 is MDHEN and CDR2 SYDVKM. The CDR3 is 17 amino acids. V was pared by 3 bases and J by 3 bases, with 9 bases of the junction left unmatched. CDR3 DNA sequence: TGTGCCAGCAGTTTTGGCAGGGGGCTTAGGCACACCGGGGAGCTGTTTTTT. It is translated as CASSFGRGLRHTGELFF.

This clonotype was observed a handful of times. One base away lies a much larger clone, so this may be a sequencing read error. The rearrangement links TRBV27 to TRBJ2-7, with D unresolved. The CDR3 length is 15 residues. Germline CDR1 is MNHEY and CDR2 is SMNVEV (reference sequence). CDR3 DNA sequence: TGTGCCGGCAGTTTAGAACTAAGAAACTCCTACGAGCAGTACTTC. This sequence encodes CAGSLELRNSYEQYF.

This clonotype was counted between two and nine times. The V call is TRBV7-9, the J call TRBJ2-4; tentatively, D is TRBD2 (6 bases). The CDR3 spans 15 residues. Trimming took off 0 bases at V and 3 bases at J, with 9 bases between the two ends. Germline V gives CDR1 SEHNR, CDR2 FQNEAQ (reference sequence). The CDR3 loop is CASSLAGGSKNIQYF. DNA for the CDR3: TGTGCCAGCAGCTTAGCGGGGGGAAGCAAAAACATTCAGTACTTC.

This clonotype was recorded at least ten times. Here the CDR3 DNA reads TGTGCCAGCAGTTTGCAGGCCTCCTACGAGCAGTACTTC. Amino acid sequence: CASSLQASYEQYF. The V and J genes are TRBV28 and TRBJ2-7, with D hard to call. Trimming stripped 3 bases from V and 0 bases from J, with 6 bases between. The CDR3 runs to 13 residues. Germline-derived CDR1 and CDR2 are MDHEN and SYDVKM.

This clonotype was recorded at least ten times. The CDR3 loop reads CASRPLGAGVTYEQYF. The CDR3 nucleotides are TGTGCCAGCAGACCACTCGGAGCGGGAGTAACCTACGAGCAGTACTTC. The chain has TRBV7-2 and TRBJ2-7; 8 nucleotides agree with TRBD2. The J segment lost 2 bases and the V segment lost 6 bases, leaving 12 bases of the junction unmatched. Germline CDR1 and CDR2: SGHTA and FQGNSA. The CDR3 has 16 amino acids.

This clonotype was seen repeatedly, ten times or more. The rearrangement uses TRBV6-2 or TRBV6-3 and TRBJ2-2; D not resolved. Germline V gene lookup returns CDR1 MNHEY and CDR2 SVGEGT. The CDR3 loop spans 15 amino acids. Trimming took 7 bases from V and 7 from J, leaving 19 bases between them. CDR3 in amino acids: CASTLAGRPSGELFF. For the CDR3, the DNA is TGTGCCAGCACCTTGGCCGGACGGCCAAGCGGGGAGCTGTTTTTT.

This clonotype was counted between two and nine times. A read error may explain this, as a much larger clone is one base away. V usage is TRBV5-6 and J usage is TRBJ1-1, with D maybe TRBD1 (5 bases). Trimming left V 4 bases short and J 1 base short, with 14 bases between. CDR1 and CDR2 (germline): SGHDT, YYEEEE. The CDR3 extends over 15 amino acids. CDR3 nucleotides: TGTGCCAGCAGCCGATCTATGGGGGAGAACACTGAAGCTTTCTTT. Its translation is CASSRSMGENTEAFF.

V usage is TRBV4-2 and J usage is TRBJ2-7, with D uncertain. This CDR3 region has 14 residues. Trimming pared 0 bases from V and 1 base from J, leaving 7 bases between. Germline V lookup: CDR1 LGHNA, CDR2 YNFKEQ. In DNA form, the CDR3 reads TGTGCCAGCAGCCAAGATTGGCGGTCCTACGAGCAGTACTTC. Amino acids: CASSQDWRSYEQYF.

The sample holds a few counts of this clonotype. A much more abundant neighbour one base away suggests this may be a read error. The V call is TRBV9, the J call TRBJ2-7; a weak D match, TRBD1 (5 bases). Germline lookup yields CDR1 SGDLS and CDR2 YYNGEE. This CDR3 spans 14 amino acids. The CDR3 DNA follows: TGTGCCAGCAGCGTAGTTGACAGCTCCTACGAGCAGTGCTTC. As protein: CASSVVDSSYEQCF.

This clonotype was observed a handful of times. This chain connects TRBV5-6 to TRBJ1-2; 9 positions match TRBD1. V shed 2 bases and J 4 bases; nucleotides not matched to a gene: 6. The CDR3 spans 15 residues. The germline V gene has CDR1 SGHDT and CDR2 YYEEEE. CDR3 bases: TGTGCCAGCAGCTTATCCGGGACAGGGATCTATGGCTACACCTTC. This translates into CASSLSGTGIYGYTF.

This clonotype was counted only a few times. The chain has TRBV12-3 or TRBV12-4 and TRBJ2-7; D ambiguous. The V end lost 5 bases, the J end lost 5 bases, and 22 bases lay between the germline ends. The CDR3 is 16 amino acids. In DNA form, the CDR3 reads TGTGCCAGCAGTGCTGGTTTCAGCCTCACGGACGACGAGCAGTACTTC. Encoded protein: CASSAGFSLTDDEQYF.

This clonotype has ten or more counts. V is TRBV7-2 and J is TRBJ1-5; D is perhaps TRBD1 (6 bases). V lost 2 bases and J 6 bases, leaving 14 bases between the germline ends. There are 15 residues in the CDR3. Germline CDR1 reads SGHTA; CDR2 reads FQGNSA. CDR3 in DNA: TGTGCCAGCAGCTTACTTTGGGGGGCAAGTCAGCCCCAGCATTTT. Protein product: CASSLLWGASQPQHF. The whole variable domain, remainder taken from reference TRBV7-2 and TRBJ1-5, is GAGVSQSPSNKVTEKGKDVELRCDPISGHTALYWYRQSLGQGLEFLIYFQGNSAPDKSGLPSDRFSAERTGGSVSTLTIQRTQQEDSAVYLCASSLLWGASQPQHFGDGTRLSIL.

The V and J genes are TRBV6-2 or TRBV6-3 and TRBJ2-7, with D perhaps TRBD1 (6 bases). CDR3 length: 14 amino acids. Germline V CDR1 and CDR2: MNHEY, SVGEGT. The V end was cut by 3 bases, the J end by 5 bases, with 14 bases between. The CDR3 protein is CASSYRQGINEQYF. As DNA, the CDR3 is TGTGCCAGCAGTTATCGGCAGGGGATCAACGAGCAGTACTTC.

At least ten counts were recorded for this clonotype. It may be a read error: a sequence one base away is much more abundant. The chain is built from TRBV12-3 or TRBV12-4 and TRBJ2-7; 7 positions match TRBD1. V gave up 11 bases and J gave up 4 bases; unmatched junction bases: 14. The CDR3 is 14 residues long. Written as DNA, the CDR3 is TGTGCCGGCACCTCCCCGACAGGGTCGTACGAGCAGTACTTC. Translating gives CAGTSPTGSYEQYF.

This clonotype was seen many times. J is TRBJ2-7 and V is TRBV27; weak D call: TRBD1 (7 bases). The CDR3 has 13 amino acids. Germline loops: CDR1 MNHEY, CDR2 SMNVEV (reference sequence). V was pared by 4 bases and J by 5 bases, with 12 bases between. CDR3 protein: CASSYAGQNEQYF. In DNA, the CDR3 is TGTGCCAGCAGTTATGCGGGACAGAACGAGCAGTACTTC.

This clonotype was counted at least ten times. This chain links TRBV6-1 with TRBJ2-5; 9 nucleotides match TRBD1. The V gene end was trimmed by 6 bases and the J gene end by 1 base; junction bases not matched to a gene: 9. The germline V gene has CDR1 MNHNS and CDR2 SASEGT. This CDR3 has 16 residues. The CDR3 reads CASRPVPGQGQETQYF. CDR3 DNA: TGTGCCAGCAGACCGGTCCCGGGACAGGGCCAAGAGACCCAGTACTTC.

Many counts were recorded for this clonotype. The genes are TRBV28 and TRBJ2-7; no clear D gene. Trimming removed 5 bases from V and 4 bases from J, with 12 bases in between. Germline V gives CDR1 MDHEN, CDR2 SYDVKM. The CDR3 consists of 13 residues. The CDR3 DNA sequence: TGTGCCAGCAGTAGGCAAAATGGGTACGAGCAGTACTTC. Protein: CASSRQNGYEQYF.

This clonotype was picked up many times. J is TRBJ1-3 and V is TRBV7-3; D is possibly TRBD1 (5 bases). V was trimmed by 0 bases and J by 1 base, leaving 10 bases between them. CDR3 length: 16 amino acids. The germline V gene has CDR1 SGHTA and CDR2 FQGTGA. CDR3: CASSLTGPASGNTIYF. For the CDR3, the DNA is TGTGCCAGCAGCTTAACGGGGCCGGCTTCTGGAAACACCATATATTTT.

This clonotype was detected ten times or more. The chain employs TRBV27 and TRBJ1-1, with TRBD1 as a possible D gene (5 bases). In germline, CDR1 is MNHEY, CDR2 SMNVEV (reference sequence). Deletions cut 4 bases from V and 0 bases from J, with 21 bases between. The CDR3 runs 18 residues. CDR3 amino acids: CASSSAAGLRGVNTEAFF. The CDR3 DNA follows: TGTGCCAGCAGTTCGGCGGCCGGTCTGAGGGGAGTGAACACTGAAGCTTTCTTT.

This clonotype has a count of ten or more. The chain is built from TRBV3-1 and TRBJ2-5; perhaps TRBD2 as D (5 bases). Germline V CDR1 and CDR2: LGHDT, YNNKEL (reference sequence). With 6 bases removed from V and 0 bases from J, the gap between germline ends came to 11 bases. This CDR3 is 14 amino acids long. CDR3 bases: TGTGCCAGCAGGGAGGACGGGTACCAAGAGACCCAGTACTTC. Translation: CASREDGYQETQYF.

This clonotype was picked up many times. This rearrangement joins TRBV6-5 to TRBJ1-6, with 7 bases lining up with TRBD1. CDR1 MNHEY and CDR2 SVGAGI come from the germline V gene. The CDR3 is 15 residues long. Trimming removed 0 bases from V and 8 bases from J; junction bases left unmatched: 4. The CDR3, as DNA: TGTGCCAGCAGTTACTCGCGGGACAGCTATTCACCCCTCCACTTT. As protein: CASSYSRDSYSPLHF.

This clonotype was detected many times. The rearrangement links TRBV27 to TRBJ1-6, with TRBD1 matching over 7 bases. Germline CDR1 reads MNHEY; CDR2 reads SMNVEV (reference sequence). J gave up 10 bases and V 2 bases, and 11 bases lay outside the gene matches. This CDR3 comprises 16 residues. The CDR3 DNA is TGTGCCAGCAGTTTACCCCGAGGCAGGGGGAACTCACCCCTCCACTTT. Protein product: CASSLPRGRGNSPLHF.